This TCR beta chain was obtained from a study of shared clonotypes between healthy human individuals (dated by TCRdb to about 2020). As for the study more broadly: A couple of women and a few men aged 18 to 49 years were included in the cohort. Between about 0.85 and 9.5 billion PBMCs per donor were obtained by leukapheresis. For each donor, CD4 naive and CD4 memory were each run on three plates, CD8 naive on two plates, and CD8 memory on one plate. To increase sequencing depth and limit assay-specific biases, TCR repertoire library preparation and sequencing were carried out by different laboratories using diverse techniques. Blood TCR repertoires of roughly five healthy adults were deeply sequenced to estimate repertoire size and the extent of clonotype sharing between individuals. General conclusions and limits of the study: Sampling was restricted to blood, and TCR repertoires in tissues likely differ from the TCR repertoires found in blood. Higher generation probabilities were observed for clonotypes shared by all four sorted-subset donors than for non-shared clonotypes. Pairwise subsampling led to the expectation that sequencing depth would affect the degree of clonotype sharing among donors. Sharing across a few donors was observed for approximately 5% of naive CD4, over 3% of naive CD8, over 2% of memory CD4, and roughly 0.4% of memory CD8 clonotypes. Naive subsets generally had larger estimated clonotype richness than memory subsets did. The small number of donors limited the genetic and exposure-history diversity represented. Even with the large sequencing depth, rarefaction of the sorted-subset datasets indicated that sequencing was incomplete.

The germline V gene (reference sequence) sets CDR1 to SGHNT and CDR2 to YYREEE. From the cysteine up to the phenylalanine, the CDR3 has a length of 14 residues. The only DNA kept is the CDR3, 42 bases in frame from the first base. V is cut by 2 bases and J by 8 bases, and the space between the germline ends is 13 bases. Remarks on this clone: It has no known antigen specificity. Per-base quality was not reported, and no clone a single base away is much larger than it.

Using the deep immunoSEQ assay, TCR CDR3 regions were amplified from genomic DNA by multiplex PCR. Extracted genomic DNA from each cell subset was spread evenly across all wells of several immunoSEQ 96-well plates, with each plate serving as a replicate. For sorted subsets, around 0.2 ug of genomic DNA, equivalent to 30,000 or so T cell genomes, went into each replicate PCR. The purified libraries were quantified using a Qubit 3.0 fluorometer, sized with a Bioanalyzer 2100, and then quantified again using the KAPA Library Quantification kit. Every immunoSEQ 96-well plate was sequenced on a separate single-read 150-cycle Illumina NextSeq 550 flow cell. The study's processing was this. Because the immunoSEQ output held only junctional sequences and lacked quality scores, the filtering could not match the filtering applied to full-length reads. To assign V/J genes and CDR3, sequences were annotated using PyIR, a Python wrapper for IgBLAST v1.9, with IMGT germline references. Reads were filtered out if the reads had weak V/J assignments (E-value above 1e-6), no CDR3, stop codons, out-of-frame junctions, or ambiguous translated residues. V3J clonotypes were defined as sequences sharing the same inferred V gene, J gene, and CDR3 amino acid sequence. Percentage overlap between repertoires was calculated by dividing the number of shared unique clonotypes by the size of the smaller repertoire. Three approaches were used to assess repertoire richness: RTK rarefaction, the Chao1 estimator, and Recon v2.1 estimates of unobserved clonotypes. For all TCRbeta clonotypes obtained by the gDNA method from a handful of donors, generation probabilities were computed with OLGA. TCRdb took this table from immuneACCESS and kept in-frame rearrangements with V and J called. Such tables lack part of the clones; where checked against another copy, unresolved V genes explain under half of the gap, and the rest is unexplained. V and J calls and clone size are copied from that table; D and trimming were computed from the DNA. Counted in this sample were 2 million to 3 million clones; roughly 93% of them appeared once. Roughly 0.39% of the sample is taken by the ten largest.

Healthy HIV-negative adults with no recently reported acute infections or vaccinations were included as donors. Every donor was a Caucasian adult living in Nashville, Tennessee, USA. Magnetic negative selection was used to enrich CD4+ T cells, after which naive cells were positively selected on CD45RA and the negative fraction became the memory subset. After blood collection by leukapheresis, PBMCs were isolated using Ficoll-Histopaque density gradient centrifugation and then cryopreserved in the vapor phase of liquid nitrogen. Purity and quantity of every magnetically sorted T cell population were checked by analytical flow cytometry. Genomic DNA was isolated from each sorted fraction and quantified by UV absorbance on a Nanodrop 2000c.

The rearrangement combines TRBV5-4 with TRBJ1-4; the best D guess is TRBD1, with 6 bases matching. This TCR derives from a man between 18 and 35 years old in good health. Some clones in this sample may be carry-over from other donors' samples. Input material: naive CD4+ T cells from PBMCs. The cell subset or site label, as the study defines it: CD45RA+ positively selected. The CDR3 amino acid sequence is: CASSFGGHEEKLFF. The DNA reads as follows: TGTGCCAGCAGCTTCGGGGGACACGAAGAAAAACTGTTTTTT.